A selection of T cell receptor beta chains follows, all from one sample in a study of cytomegalovirus exposure and HLA in healthy donors. Assay used: immunoSEQ multiplex PCR; TCRdb lists only in-frame clones, some missing. This table has around 140,000 clones, approximately 83% appearing once. Specimen: PBMCs. The receptors were sampled from a male donor in good health and CMV-seronegative. Each CDR3 is given with its conserved first and last residue. Fields, in order: J gene, V gene, clone size, D gene, CDR3 length, CDR3 protein, CDR3 DNA. D genes are given only for firm matches. Clone size is given for some rows only: seen once, a few or many times, or a class if the clone is expanded.

J gene: TRBJ2-1; V gene: TRBV5-6; clone size: .; D gene: TRBD2; CDR3 length: 16; CDR3 protein: CASSLELAGGDNEQFF; CDR3 DNA: TGTGCCAGCAGCTTGGAATTGGCGGGAGGCGACAATGAGCAGTTCTTC
J gene: TRBJ1-1; V gene: TRBV7-6; clone size: .; D gene: .; CDR3 length: 15; CDR3 protein: CASSLEAAMNTEAFF; CDR3 DNA: TGTGCCAGCAGCTTAGAGGCGGCAATGAACACTGAAGCTTTCTTT
J gene: TRBJ2-3; V gene: TRBV28; clone size: .; D gene: TRBD2; CDR3 length: 13; CDR3 protein: CASSRLADEAQYF; CDR3 DNA: TGTGCCAGCAGTCGACTAGCGGATGAGGCGCAGTATTTT
J gene: TRBJ2-7; V gene: TRBV29-1; clone size: .; D gene: .; CDR3 length: 14; CDR3 protein: CSVAPQLESYEQYF; CDR3 DNA: TGCAGCGTTGCCCCTCAACTGGAGTCCTACGAGCAGTACTTC
J gene: TRBJ1-5; V gene: TRBV5-8; clone size: .; D gene: .; CDR3 length: 16; CDR3 protein: CASSLGGQGTGQPQHF; CDR3 DNA: TGTGCCAGCAGCTTGGGGGGTCAGGGGACGGGACAGCCCCAGCATTTT
J gene: TRBJ2-6; V gene: TRBV11-2; clone size: .; D gene: .; CDR3 length: 14; CDR3 protein: CASSSRGGANVLTF; CDR3 DNA: TGTGCCAGCAGCTCCCGAGGGGGGGCCAACGTCCTGACTTTC
J gene: TRBJ2-2; V gene: TRBV2; clone size: .; D gene: .; CDR3 length: 13; CDR3 protein: CASSAQGTGELFF; CDR3 DNA: TGTGCCAGCAGTGCACAGGGTACCGGGGAGCTGTTTTTT
J gene: TRBJ1-5; V gene: TRBV5-6; clone size: once; D gene: .; CDR3 length: 15; CDR3 protein: CASLPSREGGQPQHF; CDR3 DNA: TGTGCCAGCCTACCCTCCAGGGAGGGAGGTCAGCCCCAGCATTTT
J gene: TRBJ2-1; V gene: TRBV18; clone size: once; D gene: .; CDR3 length: 14; CDR3 protein: CASSLSTEYNEQFF; CDR3 DNA: TGTGCCAGCTCGCTCTCGACAGAGTACAATGAGCAGTTCTTC
J gene: TRBJ1-2; V gene: TRBV9; clone size: .; D gene: .; CDR3 length: 14; CDR3 protein: CASSVTNVDYGYTF; CDR3 DNA: TGTGCCAGCAGCGTGACTAACGTAGACTATGGCTACACCTTC
J gene: TRBJ1-1; V gene: TRBV30; clone size: .; D gene: .; CDR3 length: 13; CDR3 protein: CAWSVQGEAEAFF; CDR3 DNA: TGTGCCTGGAGTGTACAGGGAGAAGCTGAAGCTTTCTTT
J gene: TRBJ2-1; V gene: TRBV6-4; clone size: many; D gene: TRBD2; CDR3 length: 15; CDR3 protein: CASSDRTSGSNEQFF; CDR3 DNA: TGTGCCAGCAGTGACAGGACTAGCGGGTCTAATGAGCAGTTCTTC
J gene: TRBJ2-7; V gene: TRBV4-3; clone size: .; D gene: .; CDR3 length: 15; CDR3 protein: CASSKDRDSPYEQYF; CDR3 DNA: TGCGCCAGCAGCAAAGACCGGGACTCCCCCTACGAGCAGTACTTC
J gene: TRBJ2-7; V gene: TRBV27; clone size: .; D gene: TRBD2; CDR3 length: 14; CDR3 protein: CASKWASGSYEQYF; CDR3 DNA: TGTGCCAGCAAATGGGCTAGCGGGTCCTACGAGCAGTACTTC
J gene: TRBJ2-4; V gene: TRBV27; clone size: .; D gene: TRBD2; CDR3 length: 14; CDR3 protein: CASRPRGGLDIQYF; CDR3 DNA: TGTGCCAGCAGGCCCCGGGGGGGGCTGGACATTCAGTACTTC
J gene: TRBJ1-2; V gene: TRBV7-2; clone size: .; D gene: TRBD1; CDR3 length: 19; CDR3 protein: CASSGWDRVNGPIAYGYTF; CDR3 DNA: TGTGCCAGCAGCGGATGGGACAGGGTAAATGGCCCAATCGCTTATGGCTACACCTTC
J gene: TRBJ2-2; V gene: TRBV19; clone size: .; D gene: .; CDR3 length: 14; CDR3 protein: CATRETGSTGELFF; CDR3 DNA: TGTGCCACTAGGGAGACAGGCTCCACCGGGGAGCTGTTTTTT
J gene: TRBJ2-5; V gene: TRBV7-9; clone size: .; D gene: TRBD1; CDR3 length: 15; CDR3 protein: CASSGVTGTRETQYF; CDR3 DNA: TGTGCCAGCAGCGGGGTGACAGGGACAAGGGAGACCCAGTACTTC
J gene: TRBJ2-5; V gene: TRBV28; clone size: .; D gene: .; CDR3 length: 14; CDR3 protein: CASGFIGGRGEQYF; CDR3 DNA: TGTGCCAGCGGTTTTATAGGGGGCAGGGGGGAGCAGTACTTC
J gene: TRBJ2-7; V gene: TRBV4-1; clone size: .; D gene: TRBD1; CDR3 length: 13; CDR3 protein: CASSRETGDEQYF; CDR3 DNA: TGCGCCAGCAGCCGAGAGACAGGGGACGAGCAGTACTTC
J gene: TRBJ2-7; V gene: TRBV5-1; clone size: .; D gene: TRBD2; CDR3 length: 16; CDR3 protein: CASSLALAGGLNEQYF; CDR3 DNA: TGCGCCAGCAGCTTGGCGCTAGCGGGAGGACTAAACGAGCAGTACTTC
J gene: TRBJ2-3; V gene: TRBV7-2; clone size: .; D gene: TRBD2; CDR3 length: 16; CDR3 protein: CASTETQAGGINTQYF; CDR3 DNA: TGTGCCAGCACCGAGACGCAAGCGGGAGGTATCAATACGCAGTATTTT
J gene: TRBJ2-2; V gene: TRBV7-3; clone size: .; D gene: .; CDR3 length: 14; CDR3 protein: CASSIGGGTGELFF; CDR3 DNA: TGTGCCAGCAGCATCGGGGGTGGGACCGGGGAGCTGTTTTTT
J gene: TRBJ1-5; V gene: TRBV5-6; clone size: .; D gene: .; CDR3 length: 15; CDR3 protein: CASSLFSVSNQPQHF; CDR3 DNA: TGTGCCAGCAGCTTGTTTAGTGTTAGCAATCAGCCCCAGCATTTT
J gene: TRBJ2-6; V gene: TRBV28; clone size: .; D gene: .; CDR3 length: 14; CDR3 protein: CASSYRAGANVLTF; CDR3 DNA: TGTGCCAGCAGTTACAGGGCTGGGGCCAACGTCCTGACTTTC
J gene: TRBJ1-1; V gene: TRBV27; clone size: .; D gene: .; CDR3 length: 16; CDR3 protein: CASSLFVGGRGTEAFF; CDR3 DNA: TGTGCCAGCAGTTTATTCGTAGGGGGTAGAGGCACTGAAGCTTTCTTT
J gene: TRBJ1-2; V gene: TRBV7-2; clone size: .; D gene: .; CDR3 length: 13; CDR3 protein: CASSYRSTNGYTF; CDR3 DNA: TGTGCCAGCAGTTACAGGTCCACGAATGGCTACACCTTC
J gene: TRBJ1-5; V gene: TRBV6-5; clone size: .; D gene: .; CDR3 length: 14; CDR3 protein: CASSYSGSHQPQHF; CDR3 DNA: TGTGCCAGCAGTTACTCAGGGAGCCATCAGCCCCAGCATTTT
J gene: TRBJ2-7; V gene: TRBV5-5; clone size: .; D gene: .; CDR3 length: 13; CDR3 protein: CASSDPPVAEQYF; CDR3 DNA: TGTGCCAGCTCCGATCCACCGGTCGCCGAGCAGTACTTC
J gene: TRBJ1-2; V gene: TRBV29-1; clone size: few; D gene: TRBD1; CDR3 length: 13; CDR3 protein: CSVGTGDHYGYTF; CDR3 DNA: TGCAGCGTCGGGACAGGGGATCACTATGGCTACACCTTC
J gene: TRBJ2-2; V gene: TRBV27; clone size: once; D gene: .; CDR3 length: 16; CDR3 protein: CASSPTRTAHTGELFF; CDR3 DNA: TGTGCCAGCAGCCCAACTCGGACAGCCCACACCGGGGAGCTGTTTTTT
J gene: TRBJ2-7; V gene: TRBV7-9; clone size: .; D gene: TRBD2; CDR3 length: 13; CDR3 protein: CATARRETYEQYF; CDR3 DNA: TGTGCCACCGCGAGGCGGGAGACCTACGAGCAGTACTTC
J gene: TRBJ1-5; V gene: TRBV15; clone size: .; D gene: .; CDR3 length: 17; CDR3 protein: CATSRGDTDSPLGPQHF; CDR3 DNA: TGTGCCACCAGCAGAGGTGACACGGACAGTCCTTTGGGGCCCCAGCATTTT
J gene: TRBJ2-7; V gene: TRBV15; clone size: few; D gene: TRBD2; CDR3 length: 16; CDR3 protein: CATSRDRASGSHEQYF; CDR3 DNA: TGTGCCACCAGCAGAGATCGCGCTAGCGGGAGTCACGAGCAGTACTTC
J gene: TRBJ2-7; V gene: TRBV5-1; clone size: .; D gene: .; CDR3 length: 15; CDR3 protein: CASSFLQGRTYEQYF; CDR3 DNA: TGCGCCAGCAGCTTTCTCCAGGGGCGCACCTACGAGCAGTACTTC
J gene: TRBJ1-5; V gene: TRBV5-4; clone size: .; D gene: .; CDR3 length: 14; CDR3 protein: CASSAWGSDQPQHF; CDR3 DNA: TGTGCCAGCAGCGCTTGGGGTAGCGATCAGCCCCAGCATTTT
J gene: TRBJ2-2; V gene: TRBV27; clone size: .; D gene: .; CDR3 length: 13; CDR3 protein: CASSKGRAGELFF; CDR3 DNA: TGTGCCAGCAGTAAAGGGCGGGCCGGGGAGCTGTTTTTT
J gene: TRBJ2-5; V gene: TRBV4-1; clone size: .; D gene: TRBD2; CDR3 length: 15; CDR3 protein: CASSLDRLAVETQYF; CDR3 DNA: TGCGCCAGCAGCCTCGATAGACTAGCAGTTGAGACCCAGTACTTC
J gene: TRBJ2-5; V gene: TRBV30; clone size: .; D gene: .; CDR3 length: 12; CDR3 protein: CAWATGAETQYF; CDR3 DNA: TGTGCCTGGGCTACAGGCGCAGAGACCCAGTACTTC
J gene: TRBJ1-5; V gene: TRBV18; clone size: .; D gene: .; CDR3 length: 13; CDR3 protein: CASSRGEDQPQHF; CDR3 DNA: TGTGCCAGCTCTAGGGGCGAGGATCAGCCCCAGCATTTT
J gene: TRBJ2-1; V gene: TRBV27; clone size: .; D gene: TRBD2; CDR3 length: 16; CDR3 protein: CASSSGRASSYNEQFF; CDR3 DNA: TGTGCCAGTTCTAGCGGGAGGGCAAGCTCCTACAATGAGCAGTTCTTC
J gene: TRBJ1-1; V gene: TRBV4-2; clone size: few; D gene: .; CDR3 length: 16; CDR3 protein: CASSRTLIQGSSEAFF; CDR3 DNA: TGTGCCAGCAGCCGCACCCTCATACAGGGATCTTCTGAAGCTTTCTTT
J gene: TRBJ2-1; V gene: TRBV5-4; clone size: .; D gene: .; CDR3 length: 18; CDR3 protein: CASSLVSGRTLNNNEQFF; CDR3 DNA: TGTGCCAGCAGCTTGGTGTCGGGGAGGACCCTCAATAACAATGAGCAGTTCTTC
J gene: TRBJ2-1; V gene: TRBV7-9; clone size: .; D gene: .; CDR3 length: 17; CDR3 protein: CASSPYSGGPSYNEQFF; CDR3 DNA: TGTGCCAGCAGCCCGTATTCCGGGGGACCGTCCTACAATGAGCAGTTCTTC
J gene: TRBJ1-2; V gene: TRBV11-2; clone size: .; D gene: .; CDR3 length: 14; CDR3 protein: CASSLDPGPYGYTF; CDR3 DNA: TGTGCCAGCAGCTTAGACCCAGGGCCCTATGGCTACACCTTC
J gene: TRBJ2-1; V gene: TRBV19; clone size: .; D gene: TRBD2; CDR3 length: 14; CDR3 protein: CASSASGSYNEQFF; CDR3 DNA: TGTGCCAGTAGTGCTAGCGGGAGCTACAATGAGCAGTTCTTC
J gene: TRBJ2-5; V gene: TRBV6-5; clone size: .; D gene: TRBD2; CDR3 length: 14; CDR3 protein: CASSRGTSQETQYF; CDR3 DNA: TGTGCCAGCAGCCGGGGGACTAGCCAAGAGACCCAGTACTTC
J gene: TRBJ2-7; V gene: TRBV11-3; clone size: .; D gene: TRBD2; CDR3 length: 14; CDR3 protein: CASSFLPAGGEQYF; CDR3 DNA: TGTGCCAGCAGCTTCTTGCCGGCCGGGGGGGAGCAGTACTTC
J gene: TRBJ2-1; V gene: TRBV7-6; clone size: .; D gene: TRBD1; CDR3 length: 15; CDR3 protein: CASSSPGQGNNEQFF; CDR3 DNA: TGTGCCAGCAGCTCGCCGGGACAGGGGAACAATGAGCAGTTCTTC
J gene: TRBJ2-3; V gene: TRBV5-1; clone size: .; D gene: .; CDR3 length: 12; CDR3 protein: CASSLTRDTQYF; CDR3 DNA: TGCGCCAGCAGCTTGACGAGAGATACGCAGTATTTT
J gene: TRBJ2-7; V gene: TRBV27; clone size: .; D gene: .; CDR3 length: 13; CDR3 protein: CASSFTGDYEQYF; CDR3 DNA: TGTGCCAGCAGTTTCACAGGAGACTACGAGCAGTACTTC
J gene: TRBJ1-2; V gene: TRBV9; clone size: .; D gene: .; CDR3 length: 13; CDR3 protein: CASSDGQDYGYTF; CDR3 DNA: TGTGCCAGCAGCGATGGTCAGGACTATGGCTACACCTTC
J gene: TRBJ1-1; V gene: TRBV7-8; clone size: .; D gene: .; CDR3 length: 15; CDR3 protein: CASSFLSVPETEAFF; CDR3 DNA: TGTGCCAGCAGCTTTTTGTCTGTTCCGGAGACTGAAGCTTTCTTT
J gene: TRBJ2-5; V gene: TRBV7-2; clone size: .; D gene: TRBD2; CDR3 length: 15; CDR3 protein: CASSSWTSGKETQYF; CDR3 DNA: TGTGCCAGCAGCTCATGGACTAGCGGGAAAGAGACCCAGTACTTC